The next 9 T cell receptor beta chains were all read from a single sample in a study of beta chain features in type 1 diabetes. The study's findings and limits: Moderate yet significant TCRB CDR3 shortening was seen in Type 1 diabetes patients in all four CD4+ subsets.

Expressed TCRB transcripts were sequenced because the entire RNA isolate underwent reverse transcription. TCRdb's table, derived via immunoSEQ multiplex PCR, lists solely in-frame clones and lacks some. The table lists some 350,000 clones, 8% to 10% of them singletons, with about 0.6% in the top ten. The antigens of these receptors remain unknown. Material for sequencing was central memory CD4+ T cells from blood. All receptors derive from a man aged 25 to 40 with type 1 diabetes.

Ten or more counts support this clone. The chain links TRBV5-4 to TRBJ1-2; 7 bases map to TRBD1. After removal of 0 bases from V and 4 bases from J, the junction contained 3 bases not matched to a gene. The germline V gene encodes CDR1 SGHNT and CDR2 YYREEE (reference sequence). The CDR3 sequence is 14 residues long. For the CDR3, the DNA is TGTGCCAGCAGCTTGGGACAGGGTGGCTATGGCTACACCTTC. This codes for CASSLGQGGYGYTF.

The V call is TRBV5-4, the J call TRBJ2-6; D remains unclear. The CDR3 runs 13 residues. Germline V gives CDR1 SGHNT, CDR2 YYREEE (reference sequence). Trimming pared 7 bases from V and 2 bases from J, leaving 7 bases between. The CDR3 coding sequence is TGTGCCAGCGCCGTACCTGGGGCCAACGTCCTGACTTTC. It translates to CASAVPGANVLTF.

The chain employs TRBV27 and TRBJ1-2; D might be TRBD1 (5 bases). From germline, CDR1 is MNHEY and CDR2 SMNVEV (reference sequence). The CDR3 covers 14 residues. V was trimmed by 3 bases and J by 10 bases, leaving 18 bases between them. The CDR3 is CASSFTPTDPDYTF. CDR3 in DNA: TGTGCCAGCAGTTTTACCCCGACAGACCCCGACTACACCTTC.

The chain recombines TRBV5-1 with TRBJ2-3, with D perhaps given as TRBD1 or TRBD2 (5 bases each). Trimming shortened V by 4 bases and J by 6 bases, and 18 bases separated the two germline ends. Germline CDR1 is SGHRS and CDR2 is YFSETQ. The CDR3 has 15 amino acids. In DNA, the CDR3 is TGCGCCAGCAGCGGGACCCCTGGCTTCGGCGATACGCAGTATTTT. Amino acid sequence: CASSGTPGFGDTQYF. Combining the CDR3 with reference TRBV5-1 and TRBJ2-3 gives the whole variable domain KAGVTQTPRYLIKTRGQQVTLSCSPISGHRSVSWYQQTPGQGLQFLFEYFSETQRNKGNFPGRFSGRQFSNSRSEMNVSTLELGDSALYLCASSGTPGFGDTQYFGPGTRLTVL.

This clone was seen many times. V and J are TRBV7-2 and TRBJ1-4; D remains ambiguous. V lost 4 bases, J lost 5 bases, and 8 bases lay in between. CDR1 and CDR2 (germline): SGHTA, FQGNSA. The CDR3 is 13 residues long. CDR3 amino acids: CASSSGLNEKLFF. The CDR3 DNA follows: TGTGCCAGCAGCTCCGGACTCAATGAAAAACTGTTTTTT.

This clone was counted a few times. At the DNA level, this CDR3 is encoded by other sequences in the same sample as well. The V and J genes are TRBV7-2 and TRBJ2-1; 8 positions agree with TRBD2. The CDR3 has 13 amino acids. Germline trimming cut 4 bases from V and 8 bases from J; bases unmatched to any gene: 4. Germline V gene lookup returns CDR1 SGHTA and CDR2 FQGNSA. The CDR3 region is CASSSGGGDEQFF. As DNA, the CDR3 is TGTGCCAGCAGCTCCGGGGGGGGCGATGAGCAGTTCTTC.

This clone has only a few counts. This rearrangement joins TRBV11-2 to TRBJ2-5, with TRBD1 as a possible D gene (6 bases). Germline assignment: CDR1 SGHAT and CDR2 FQNNGV. V was clipped by 8 bases and J by 1 base, with 14 bases between them. There are 14 residues in the CDR3. DNA of the CDR3: TGTGCCAGCGGCCGAGGGGGTACCCAAGAGACCCAGTACTTC. Protein sequence: CASGRGGTQETQYF.

This clone has a handful of counts. The rearrangement links TRBV7-2 to TRBJ2-5, with TRBD1 identical over 7 bases. CDR3 length equals 14 residues. The J segment lost 6 bases and the V segment lost 5 bases, leaving 9 bases of the junction unmatched. Per the germline V gene, CDR1 is SGHTA and CDR2 is FQGNSA. CDR3 residues: CASSPGQVSKTQYF. CDR3 nucleotide sequence: TGTGCCAGCAGCCCCGGACAGGTCTCAAAGACCCAGTACTTC.

In this sample, this clone turned up many times. This chain links TRBV5-8 with TRBJ1-4; possible D gene TRBD1, 5 bases. The CDR3 is made up of 15 amino acids. Germline values: CDR1 SGHTS, CDR2 YDEGEE. The V and J ends lost 3 bases and 3 bases respectively, with 12 bases between them. This CDR3 is CASSWTTGANEKLFF. The CDR3 DNA follows: TGTGCCAGCAGCTGGACGACGGGGGCTAATGAAAAACTGTTTTTT.